Listed here are 10 T cell receptor beta chains from one sample, sequenced in a study of CD8 T cells in ankylosing spondylitis. TCRdb re-analysed the 5' RACE reads in MiXCR, keeping a single row per CDR3 protein. The sample has 250,000 to 350,000 distinct CDR3 sequences, around 20% seen once. Sequencing input: blood, either unsorted or a sorted T cell fraction (not recorded which). The receptors come from a male donor with ankylosing spondylitis or in good health (not recorded which).

This clonotype was picked up a small number of times. The J gene is TRBJ2-3, the V gene TRBV3-1; TRBD2 agrees at 9 bases. V was clipped by 5 bases and J by 1 base; unmatched bases: 10. Germline values: CDR1 LGHDT, CDR2 YNNKEL (reference sequence). The CDR3 has 17 residues. CDR3 nucleotide sequence: TGTGCCAGCAGCGGACTAGCGACAGGAAGAGGCACAGATACGCAGTATTTT. Translated: CASSGLATGRGTDTQYF.

The chain links TRBV5-1 to TRBJ2-1, with 8 bases fitting TRBD1. Germline values: CDR1 SGHRS, CDR2 YFSETQ. The ends lost 6 bases at V and 6 bases at J; junction bases unmatched: 11. This CDR3 has 15 amino acids. This chain's CDR3 is CASKSGQGAGNEQFF. CDR3 nucleotides: TGCGCCAGCAAGTCGGGGCAGGGGGCTGGCAATGAGCAGTTCTTC.

This clonotype was counted only a few times. The chain carries TRBV12-3 or TRBV12-4 and TRBJ2-5, with TRBD2 identical over 12 bases. V gave up 5 bases and J gave up 2 bases; unmatched junction bases: 6. The CDR3 contains 16 residues. As DNA, the CDR3 is TGTGCCAGCAGTCTAACTAGCGGGGGGCTACAAGAGACCCAGTACTTC. Its translation: CASSLTSGGLQETQYF.

The chain uses TRBV7-3 and TRBJ1-3; D remains ambiguous. Trimming pared 0 bases from V and 9 bases from J, leaving 6 bases between. The CDR3 is made up of 12 amino acids. Per the germline V gene, CDR1 is SGHTA and CDR2 is FQGTGA. The CDR3 nucleotides read TGTGCCAGCAGCTTAACGACGGGCACCATATATTTT. Its protein product is CASSLTTGTIYF.

This clonotype was counted many times. The chain couples TRBV20-1 to TRBJ1-1, with D possibly matching TRBD1 (6 bases). Germline V gene data show CDR1 as DFQATT and CDR2 as SNEGSKA (reference sequence). Trimming took 5 bases from V and 1 from J, leaving 8 bases between them. The CDR3 extends over 12 amino acids. The CDR3 sequence is CSAPGQNTEAFF. Here the CDR3 DNA reads TGCAGTGCTCCGGGACAGAACACTGAAGCTTTCTTT.

This clonotype was detected only a few times. The chain has TRBV5-1 and TRBJ2-1; 7 positions match TRBD1. The V gene's germline CDR1 is SGHRS and CDR2 YFSETQ. Trimming cost V 2 bases and J 7 bases; bases outside gene matches: 6. The CDR3 covers 14 residues. CDR3 coding DNA: TGCGCCAGCAGCTTAGAGGGGGCATGGAATGAGCAGTTCTTC. It is translated as CASSLEGAWNEQFF. The full variable domain, rest sourced from reference TRBV5-1 and TRBJ2-1, is KAGVTQTPRYLIKTRGQQVTLSCSPISGHRSVSWYQQTPGQGLQFLFEYFSETQRNKGNFPGRFSGRQFSNSRSEMNVSTLELGDSALYLCASSLEGAWNEQFFGPGTRLTVL.

This clonotype occurred a few times. V usage is TRBV29-1 and J usage is TRBJ2-1; D is possibly TRBD2 (5 bases). Germline-derived CDR1 and CDR2 are SQVTM and ANQGSEA. This CDR3 is built from 15 residues. Between the trimmed V and J ends, which lost 6 bases and 7 bases, there was a span of 22 bases. In DNA, the CDR3 is TGCAGCGTCCGAGGGCCAGTTTCTTGGGGAAATGAGCAGTTCTTC. It translates to CSVRGPVSWGNEQFF.

This clonotype was detected a few times. The rearrangement links TRBV9 to TRBJ2-2; 8 bases map to TRBD1. Germline V lookup: CDR1 SGDLS, CDR2 YYNGEE. The CDR3 extends over 15 amino acids. V was pared by 5 bases and J by 5 bases, with 8 bases of the junction left unmatched. The CDR3 region has the DNA TGTGCCAGCAGTGGAGGACAGGGTCGTACCGGGGAGCTGTTTTTT. This gives the protein CASSGGQGRTGELFF.

The genes are TRBV6-4 and TRBJ2-2; 16 bases are a match to TRBD2. The CDR3 sequence is 19 residues long. The V gene's germline CDR1 is MRHNA and CDR2 SNTAGT. CDR3 sequence reads: CTISPRGLAGGHYTGELFF. The CDR3 coding sequence is TGTACCATCAGTCCTAGGGGACTAGCGGGGGGGCACTACACCGGGGAGCTGTTTTTT.

This clonotype has at least ten counts. The gene calls are TRBV20-1 and TRBJ2-5; 7 bases line up with TRBD1. The CDR3 runs to 13 residues. Germline CDR1 reads DFQATT; CDR2 reads SNEGSKA (reference sequence). The V and J ends lost 4 bases and 6 bases, in that order; junction bases with no gene match: 8. This CDR3 reads CSAIDRAGKTQYF. The CDR3 DNA is TGCAGTGCTATAGACAGGGCAGGGAAGACCCAGTACTTC.